This T cell receptor beta chain was recovered during a study of a mutant IDH1 vaccine in newly diagnosed glioma. Turning to the study itself: Participants attended visit V12, the safety follow-up, at week 35, and then attended visit V13 at week 47.

Germline CDR1 and CDR2: MNHEY and SVGAGI. V shed 0 bases and J shed 8 bases, with 14 bases lying between them. The CDR3 covers 16 residues. The data were produced by immunoSEQ multiplex PCR, yet TCRdb's version contains in-frame clones alone and is incomplete. The sample has about 74,000 clones; roughly 86% are singletons. As to this clone: Its cognate antigen is unknown.

Time point in this sample: week 35, safety follow-up. Every single dose of the vaccine, 300 ug of mutant IDH1 20-mer peptide, came with topical imiquimod. This clonotype originated in a man in his thirties or forties with glioma. This chain links TRBV6-5 with TRBJ1-6, with a tentative D call TRBD1 (6 bases). The material was PBMCs, obtained from a glioma patient whose treatment included an IDH1 peptide vaccine. The CDR3 protein is CASSYSRTALDSPLHF. CDR3 sequence (DNA): TGTGCCAGCAGTTACTCTCGGACAGCCCTAGATTCACCCCTCCACTTT.